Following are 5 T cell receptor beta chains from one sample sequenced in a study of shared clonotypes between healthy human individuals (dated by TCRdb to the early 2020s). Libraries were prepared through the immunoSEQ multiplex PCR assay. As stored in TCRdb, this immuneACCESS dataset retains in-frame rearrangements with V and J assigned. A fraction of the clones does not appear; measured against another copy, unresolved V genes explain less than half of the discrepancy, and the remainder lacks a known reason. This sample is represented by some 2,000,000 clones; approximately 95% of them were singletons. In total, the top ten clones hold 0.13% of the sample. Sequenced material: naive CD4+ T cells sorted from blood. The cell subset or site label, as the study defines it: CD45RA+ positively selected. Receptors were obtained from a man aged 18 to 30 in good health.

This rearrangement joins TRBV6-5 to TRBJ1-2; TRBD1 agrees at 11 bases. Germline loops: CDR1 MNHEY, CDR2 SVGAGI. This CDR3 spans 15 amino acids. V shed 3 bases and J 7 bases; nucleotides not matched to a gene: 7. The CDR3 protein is CASSYLGQGAGGYTF. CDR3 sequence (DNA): TGTGCCAGCAGTTATCTTGGACAGGGGGCTGGTGGCTACACCTTC.

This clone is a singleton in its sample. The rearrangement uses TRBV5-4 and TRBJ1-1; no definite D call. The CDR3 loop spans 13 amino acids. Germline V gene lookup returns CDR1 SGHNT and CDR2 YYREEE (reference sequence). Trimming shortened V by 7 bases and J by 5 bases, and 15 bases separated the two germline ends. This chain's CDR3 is CASRSGLRTEAFF. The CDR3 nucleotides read TGTGCCAGCCGAAGTGGCTTGAGGACTGAAGCTTTCTTT.

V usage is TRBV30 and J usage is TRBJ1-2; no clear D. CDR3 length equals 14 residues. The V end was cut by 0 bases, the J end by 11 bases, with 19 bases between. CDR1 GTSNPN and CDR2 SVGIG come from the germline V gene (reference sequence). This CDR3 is CAWSVLYPPRRYTF. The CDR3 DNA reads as TGTGCCTGGAGTGTATTATATCCCCCCCGGCGGTACACCTTC.

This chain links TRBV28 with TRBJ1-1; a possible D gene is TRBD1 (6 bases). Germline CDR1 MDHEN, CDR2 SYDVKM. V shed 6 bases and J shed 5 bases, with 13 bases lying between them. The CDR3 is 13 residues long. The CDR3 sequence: CASRGGGATEAFF. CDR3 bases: TGTGCCAGCAGGGGCGGGGGCGCGACTGAAGCTTTCTTT.

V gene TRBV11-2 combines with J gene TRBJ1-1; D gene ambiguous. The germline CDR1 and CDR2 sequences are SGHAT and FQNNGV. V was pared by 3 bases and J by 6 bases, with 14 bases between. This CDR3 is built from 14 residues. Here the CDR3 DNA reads TGTGCCAGCAGCTTCATCATGGCCAGCTCTGAAGCTTTCTTT. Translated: CASSFIMASSEAFF.